This TCR beta chain was captured by sequencing in a study of cytomegalovirus exposure and HLA in healthy donors. Study context: Within an early data release were around 80 million unique TCRs drawn from HLA-typed donors.

In regard to this clone: Its antigen is not known.

This PCR relied on a set of 60 Vbeta primers and 13 Jbeta primers. Profiled with immunoSEQ multiplex PCR; TCRdb holds only in-frame clones, not every one. Among 150,000 to 200,000 clones listed, 75% were seen once. Study-wide results and limits: With DRB1 most and HLA-C fewest, TCR association rates differed between HLA loci in a later analysis.

This sequence originates from a man between 18 and 35 years old in good health and CMV-seropositive. Sequencing was carried out using PBMCs.

This chain's CDR3 is CASGTMNTEAFF. The DNA for the CDR3 is TGTGCCAGCGGGACAATGAACACTGAAGCTTTCTTT. The chain employs TRBV19 and TRBJ1-1, with D possibly matching TRBD1 (6 bases). The V and J ends lost 9 bases and 0 bases respectively, with 8 bases between them. This CDR3 is 12 amino acids long. The V gene's germline CDR1 is LNHDA and CDR2 SQIVND (reference sequence).